The 17 T cell receptor beta chains in this list originate from one sample, sequenced in a study of T cell repertoires in cytomegalovirus infection. TCRdb passed the reads through MiXCR, listing each CDR3 protein once. The data show more than 85,000 distinct CDR3 sequences, less than 25% seen once. Source material: CD8+ T cells from PBMCs. The source is a human donor in good health (CMV status not recorded). Some clones in this sample may be carry-over from other donors' samples.

This clonotype was seen a handful of times. The gene calls are TRBV6-5 and TRBJ2-5, with D unresolved. Trimming took 0 bases from V and 0 from J, leaving 2 bases between them. The CDR3 contains 13 residues. In germline, CDR1 is MNHEY, CDR2 SVGAGI. This CDR3 is CASSYSNQETQYF. The DNA of the CDR3 is TGTGCCAGCAGTTACTCCAACCAAGAGACCCAGTACTTC.

This clonotype was recorded a few times. This chain uses TRBV4-3 with TRBJ2-1; 9 nucleotides align to TRBD2. The V gene's germline CDR1 is LGHNA and CDR2 YSLEER. V lost 0 bases and J lost 4; bases outside the gene matches: 10. This CDR3 spans 18 amino acids. The CDR3 loop is CASSQEPPSGGWYNEQFF. In DNA form, the CDR3 reads TGCGCCAGCAGCCAAGAACCACCCAGCGGGGGGTGGTACAATGAGCAGTTCTTC.

This clonotype turned up a few times. The J gene is TRBJ2-2, the V gene TRBV7-6, with 11 bases lining up with TRBD2. The CDR3 covers 18 residues. Germline CDR1 is SGHVS and CDR2 is FNYEAQ. Unmatched junction bases numbered 8, after V lost 5 bases and J lost 0 bases. CDR3 in amino acids: CASSERLAGTANTGELFF. CDR3 nucleotides: TGTGCCAGCAGCGAGCGACTAGCGGGGACCGCGAACACCGGGGAGCTGTTTTTT.

The chain joins TRBV30 to TRBJ2-2; the D is unclear. Germline lookup yields CDR1 GTSNPN and CDR2 SVGIG (reference sequence). The V end was cut by 8 bases, the J end by 5 bases, with 21 bases between. This CDR3 region has 15 residues. This chain's CDR3 is CARPTSRDETGELFF. As DNA, the CDR3 is TGTGCCCGGCCTACGAGCCGAGATGAGACCGGGGAGCTGTTTTTT.

V usage is TRBV20-1 and J usage is TRBJ2-1, with D perhaps given as TRBD1 or TRBD2 (5 bases each). The length of the CDR3 is 13 residues. Germline V CDR1 and CDR2: DFQATT, SNEGSKA (reference sequence). The CDR3: CRARGPSYNEQFF. CDR3 in DNA: TGCAGAGCCCGGGGCCCCAGCTACAATGAGCAGTTCTTC.

CDR3 residues: CASSGRDSSNQPQHF. The CDR3 nucleotides are TGTGCCAGCAGCGGCCGGGACAGCTCAAATCAGCCCCAGCATTTT. This chain uses TRBV9 with TRBJ1-5; 7 bases fit TRBD1. With V trimmed by 3 bases and J by 4 bases, 7 bases remained unmatched. Germline assignment: CDR1 SGDLS and CDR2 YYNGEE. The CDR3 loop spans 15 amino acids.

The chain is built from TRBV15 and TRBJ1-4, with no clear D. Trimming cost V 0 bases and J 0 bases, with 8 bases left between them. Looked up from germline, CDR1 is LNHNV and CDR2 is YYDKDF (reference sequence). CDR3 length: 16 amino acids. The DNA for the CDR3 is TGTGCCACCAGCAGAGATGGACCAACAACTAATGAAAAACTGTTTTTT. Translated: CATSRDGPTTNEKLFF.

This clonotype was detected ten times or more. The chain couples TRBV28 to TRBJ1-1; TRBD1 matches 9 bases. The germline CDR1 and CDR2 sequences are MDHEN and SYDVKM. The CDR3 is made up of 15 amino acids. Trimming took 5 bases from V and 5 from J; bases not matched to a gene: 9. CDR3 in DNA: TGTGCCAGCAGTCCGTACAGGGGGCTTGGGACTGAAGCTTTCTTT. Its translation: CASSPYRGLGTEAFF.

This clonotype was picked up a small number of times. This rearrangement joins TRBV28 to TRBJ1-5; 9 bases map to TRBD1. The germline gives CDR1 MDHEN, CDR2 SYDVKM. V lost 6 bases to trimming and J lost 4 bases; unmatched junction nucleotides: 7. CDR3 length equals 15 residues. The CDR3 sequence is CASRSPGTGNQPQHF. In DNA, the CDR3 is TGTGCCAGCAGATCACCCGGGACAGGGAATCAGCCCCAGCATTTT.

This clonotype came up a few times. The chain couples TRBV30 to TRBJ2-1; 8 positions match TRBD2. This CDR3 comprises 15 residues. Germline V gives CDR1 GTSNPN, CDR2 SVGIG (reference sequence). The ends lost 0 bases at V and 5 bases at J; junction bases unmatched: 6. CDR3 sequence: CAWSVLLAVNNEQFF. As DNA, the CDR3 is TGTGCCTGGAGTGTACTACTAGCGGTTAACAATGAGCAGTTCTTC.

At least ten counts were recorded for this clonotype. V is TRBV7-3 and J is TRBJ1-1, with 7 positions matching TRBD1. V gave up 5 bases and J gave up 4 bases; unmatched junction bases: 10. The CDR3 is 15 amino acids. CDR1 SGHTA and CDR2 FQGTGA come from the germline V gene. The CDR3 sequence is CASSPHTGVGTEAFF. The CDR3 bases are TGTGCCAGCAGCCCACATACAGGGGTGGGCACTGAAGCTTTCTTT. The full variable domain, in which reference TRBV7-3 and TRBJ1-1 provide the parts outside the CDR3, is GAGVSQTPSNKVTEKGKYVELRCDPISGHTALYWYRQSLGQGPEFLIYFQGTGAADDSGLPNDRFFAVRPEGSVSTLKIQRTERGDSAVYLCASSPHTGVGTEAFFGQGTRLTVV.

This clonotype appeared a few times. The J gene is TRBJ2-7, the V gene TRBV6-2 or TRBV6-3; the D gene is possibly TRBD2 (6 bases). Trimming shortened V by 4 bases and J by 2 bases, and 12 bases separated the two germline ends. Per germline, CDR1 MNHEY and CDR2 SVGEGT. This CDR3 spans 14 amino acids. The CDR3 DNA follows: TGTGCCAGCAGTTTCCAGGGAGGACCCTACGAGCAGTACTTC. It translates to CASSFQGGPYEQYF.

The gene calls are TRBV7-9 and TRBJ2-7; a weak D match, TRBD2 (5 bases). CDR3 size: 13 residues. Trimming shortened V by 5 bases and J by 4 bases, and 12 bases separated the two germline ends. CDR1 and CDR2 from the germline V gene are SEHNR and FQNEAQ (reference sequence). This chain's CDR3 is CASSVMRAYEQYF. CDR3 nucleotides: TGTGCCAGCAGCGTAATGCGGGCATACGAGCAGTACTTC.

This clonotype was recorded at least ten times. The V gene is TRBV12-3 or TRBV12-4, the J gene TRBJ1-3; maybe TRBD1 (5 bases). This CDR3 contains 15 residues. V lost 5 bases and J 0 bases, leaving 11 bases between the germline ends. DNA of the CDR3: TGTGCCAGCAGTCCTGACAGTGCCTCTGGAAACACCATATATTTT. Protein: CASSPDSASGNTIYF.

The rearrangement joins TRBV19 to TRBJ1-5; D is undetermined. Looked up from germline, CDR1 is LNHDA and CDR2 is SQIVND (reference sequence). V was trimmed by 7 bases and J by 0 bases, leaving 13 bases between them. This CDR3 region has 15 residues. CDR3 sequence reads: CASIWTVDSNQPQHF. CDR3 DNA: TGTGCCAGTATCTGGACCGTGGATAGCAATCAGCCCCAGCATTTT.

A few counts support this clonotype. The CDR3 here is CASSEGGTGLGRETQYF. CDR3 sequence (DNA): TGTGCCAGCAGTGAAGGAGGGACAGGCCTAGGTCGGGAGACCCAGTACTTC. The rearrangement uses TRBV25-1 and TRBJ2-5; 8 bases are a match to TRBD1. CDR1 MGHDK and CDR2 SYGVNS come from the germline V gene. J lost 5 bases, V lost 2 bases, and 13 bases had no gene match. CDR3 length: 17 amino acids.

The chain is built from TRBV20-1 and TRBJ2-7, with TRBD2 matching 9 bases. Germline V gene sequence: CDR1 DFQATT, CDR2 SNEGSKA (reference sequence). The V segment lost 3 bases and the J segment 1 base; nucleotides outside the gene matches: 13. The CDR3 loop spans 17 amino acids. CDR3 loop: CSARDFSGTSSSYEQYF. For the CDR3, the DNA is TGCAGTGCTAGGGATTTTTCCGGGACTAGCAGTTCCTACGAGCAGTACTTC.